This record covers a single T cell receptor beta chain. What it binds is not known. This CDR3 comprises 12 residues. CDR1 and CDR2 from the germline V gene are LNHDA and SQIVND (reference sequence). Trimming took 7 bases from V and 5 from J, leaving 9 bases between them. The data were taken from a study of shared clonotypes between healthy human individuals. Background on the study: For every donor, three CD4 naive, three CD4 memory, two CD8 naive and one CD8 memory plates were used.

In the naive CD8 group, cells lacked CD45RO and were positively selected for CCR7, so terminally differentiated effector memory CD45RA+ cells were left out. Study-level points and caveats: Tissue TCR repertoires likely differ from these blood-only repertoires.

Per the original methods: Filtering differed since immunoSEQ provided only junctions, with no quality scores. Using immunoSEQ multiplex PCR, the repertoire was profiled, and TCRdb retains in-frame clones only, with some absent. D and trimming were read from the DNA, whereas the V and J calls and clone size are those reported in that table. This sample carries approximately 2,200,000 clones, more than 85% of them seen once, and the ten largest clones take approximately 1.7%. The rearrangement joins TRBV19 to TRBJ1-5, with D unclear. The clonotype comes from a young man in good health. Some clones in this sample may be carry-over from other donors' samples. Sequenced: naive CD8+ T cells from PBMCs. The CDR3 DNA reads as TGTGCCAGTAAGGCCTCCGATCAGCCCCAGCATTTT. Translation: CASKASDQPQHF.